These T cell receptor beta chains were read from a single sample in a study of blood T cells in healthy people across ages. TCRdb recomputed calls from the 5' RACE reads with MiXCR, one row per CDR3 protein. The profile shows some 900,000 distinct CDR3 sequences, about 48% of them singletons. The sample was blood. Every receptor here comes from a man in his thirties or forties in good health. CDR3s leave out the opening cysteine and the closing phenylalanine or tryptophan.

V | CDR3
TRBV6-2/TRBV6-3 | ASSYEWSTDTQY
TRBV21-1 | ASSKVQQF
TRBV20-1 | SARDLTQGPYEQY
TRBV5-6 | ASSFGGLWPNEKLF
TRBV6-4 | ASSGGAGTEGDTQY
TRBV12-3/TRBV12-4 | ASSLVKRGGGNEQF
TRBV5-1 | ASSLEGAPQETQY
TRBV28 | ASKRTVSNQPQH
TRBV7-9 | ASSRGLSGGYSKNIQY
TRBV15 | ATSRDATAYGYT
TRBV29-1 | SVEHATSTDTQY
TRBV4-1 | ASSQWGQGRKTQY
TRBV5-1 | ASSDPGQGLNEQY
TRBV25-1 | ASRIFRGGEAF
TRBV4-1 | ASSQKTTGSYSTDTQY
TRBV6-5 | ASTQTLCGGEEQF
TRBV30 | AWSPSSNEKLF
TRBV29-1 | SVPPGQGVTYGYT
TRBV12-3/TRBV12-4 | ASSARGGGYEQY
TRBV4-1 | ASSRAGGTEAF
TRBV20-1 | SARAGGPNNEQF
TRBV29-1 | SVVAGWDEKLF
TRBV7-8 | ASSWGTGATGTQY
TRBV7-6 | ASSATGVEQF
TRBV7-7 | ASSLEGKTQY
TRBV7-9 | ASSFATGLGGELF
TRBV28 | ASSPGGSGRYGYT
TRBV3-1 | ASSQGRLMVNEQY
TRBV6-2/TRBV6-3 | ASSLRQGLRKGYEQY
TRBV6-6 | ASRTTGRQPQH
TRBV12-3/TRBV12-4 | ASSTTTIQYQETQY
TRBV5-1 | ASSIGTGGWGTEAF
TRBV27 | ASSPHKREYNEQF
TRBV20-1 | SARIQGVAKNIQY
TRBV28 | ASSVVSSYEQY
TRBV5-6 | ASSPWGGNEQF
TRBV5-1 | ASSLQPTGDEQY
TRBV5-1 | ASSLVLTPLAQY
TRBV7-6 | ASSEAGTSGRY
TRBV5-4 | ASSLGWTGDYGYT
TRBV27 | ASSLRHEQY
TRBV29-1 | CVLEGTGALLGNQPQH
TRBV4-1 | ASSQRGFLAKNIQY
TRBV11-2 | ASSPRTANEKLF
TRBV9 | ASSGSTGIDTQY
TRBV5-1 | ASSPPMAGAGPHTQY
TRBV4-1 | ASSQDYGRADSPLH
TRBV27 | ASSSHGQGMLDTQY
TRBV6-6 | ASREQGRNEKLF
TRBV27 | ASGGQGGRDNEQF
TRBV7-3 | ASSSTPEYGYT
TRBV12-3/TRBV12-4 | ASSSLDRGPNNEQF
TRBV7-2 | ASSLEIGQPQH
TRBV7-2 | ASSSQTGTGSHEQY
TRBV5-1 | ASSVEYTDTQY
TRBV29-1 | SGLAASYNEQF
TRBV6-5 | ASHGVNEQF
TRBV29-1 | SVSRGDYNEQF